These 21 T cell receptor beta chains were sequenced from one sample in a study of T cells after yellow fever vaccination. TCRdb reprocessed the 5' RACE reads via MiXCR and lists one record per CDR3 protein. The data show approximately 300,000 distinct CDR3 sequences, about 6.9% seen once. The specimen was PBMCs, collected about 49 days after the first yellow fever vaccination. Receptor source: a man younger than 30 who received the YFV17D yellow fever vaccine.

There are a few counts of this clonotype. The chain carries TRBV5-1 and TRBJ2-3; D might be TRBD2 (7 bases). V gave up 2 bases and J gave up 6 bases, with 16 bases separating them. This CDR3 has 15 amino acids. Germline V gene sequence: CDR1 SGHRS, CDR2 YFSETQ. This CDR3 reads CASSLKGGGPDTQYF. DNA of the CDR3: TGCGCCAGCAGCTTAAAAGGGGGGGGGCCTGATACGCAGTATTTT.

The chain combines TRBV5-1 with TRBJ1-2; TRBD1 aligns across 7 bases. The germline V gene has CDR1 SGHRS and CDR2 YFSETQ. Losses at the gene ends were 4 bases for V and 4 bases for J; bases not matched to a gene: 10. The CDR3 length is 15 residues. The CDR3 DNA sequence: TGCGCCAGCAGCCCTCCGGGACAGCTCTCCTATGGCTACACCTTC. Translating gives CASSPPGQLSYGYTF.

This clonotype was seen repeatedly, ten times or more. V is TRBV29-1 and J is TRBJ2-3; TRBD1 matches 7 bases. This CDR3 region has 13 residues. CDR1 SQVTM and CDR2 ANQGSEA come from the germline V gene. J was trimmed by 4 bases and V by 7 bases; bases with no gene match: 8. The CDR3 DNA sequence: TGCAGCGCGAGCAGGCAGGGGGCAGATACGCAGTATTTT. Translated, it gives CSASRQGADTQYF.

This clonotype appeared once. At one end, the junction sequence differs from germline, possibly due to a read error. This sequence joins TRBV3-1 and TRBJ2-5, with 14 bases identical to TRBD2. Per germline, CDR1 LGHDT and CDR2 YNNKEL (reference sequence). The CDR3 is made up of 18 amino acids. The CDR3 DNA follows: TGTACCAGCAGTTTCCTAGGACTAGCGGGGGGCCAAAGGGAGACCCAGTACTTC. The encoded protein is CTSSFLGLAGGQRETQYF.

There are many counts of this clonotype. V gene TRBV10-2 combines with J gene TRBJ2-3, with TRBD1 matching over 9 bases. The ends lost 8 bases at V and 3 bases at J; junction bases unmatched: 9. Per the germline V gene, CDR1 is WSHSY and CDR2 is SAAADI. The CDR3 consists of 15 residues. This CDR3 is CASLDGQGSTDTQYF. CDR3 nucleotide sequence: TGCGCCAGCCTCGATGGACAGGGGTCTACAGATACGCAGTATTTT.

The chain couples TRBV7-2 to TRBJ2-5; 8 nucleotides agree with TRBD1. This CDR3 contains 15 residues. Germline trimming cut 1 base from V and 2 bases from J; bases unmatched to any gene: 3. Germline-derived CDR1 and CDR2 are SGHTA and FQGNSA. The CDR3 nucleotides read TGTGCCAGCAGCTTAGTCAGACAGGGGCAAGAGACCCAGTACTTC. Translating gives CASSLVRQGQETQYF.

This clonotype was observed at least ten times. CDR3: CASSLGGHMNTEAFF. DNA of the CDR3: TGCGCCAGCAGCCTGGGGGGGCACATGAACACTGAAGCTTTCTTT. This chain joins TRBV5-1 and TRBJ1-1, with D possibly being TRBD1 (6 bases). Germline CDR1 reads SGHRS; CDR2 reads YFSETQ. The CDR3 has 15 amino acids. V lost 4 bases, J lost 0 bases, and 13 bases lay in between.

V and J are TRBV7-3 and TRBJ2-1; D gene unclear. This CDR3 comprises 15 residues. CDR1 and CDR2 from the germline V gene are SGHTA and FQGTGA. Deletions cut 2 bases from V and 2 bases from J, with 10 bases between. CDR3 sequence: CASSLQPGPYNEQFF. CDR3 sequence (DNA): TGTGCCAGCAGCTTACAGCCTGGCCCCTACAATGAGCAGTTCTTC.

The chain has TRBV30 and TRBJ1-5; a weak D match, TRBD1 (6 bases). The CDR3 runs 15 residues. Germline loops: CDR1 GTSNPN, CDR2 SVGIG (reference sequence). V was clipped by 1 base and J by 2 bases, with 12 bases between them. This CDR3 is CAWSAGGIGNQPQHF. CDR3 DNA: TGTGCCTGGAGTGCGGGGGGCATAGGCAATCAGCCCCAGCATTTT.

The chain recombines TRBV4-3 with TRBJ1-2; 8 bases agree with TRBD1. The CDR3 contains 16 residues. Germline CDR1 reads LGHNA; CDR2 reads YSLEER. The trim removed 1 base at V and 2 bases at J, leaving 6 bases unmatched. The CDR3 bases are TGCGCCAGCAGCCAAGGGGGACAGGAGATAAACTATGGCTACACCTTC. It is translated as CASSQGGQEINYGYTF.

The chain carries TRBV7-3 and TRBJ1-1; tentatively, D is TRBD1 (6 bases). The ends were cut back, 3 bases at V and 4 bases at J, with 15 bases in the middle. The CDR3 covers 15 residues. Germline V gene sequence: CDR1 SGHTA, CDR2 FQGTGA. The CDR3: CASSFRGGKGTEAFF. CDR3 nucleotides: TGTGCCAGCAGCTTCCGAGGGGGGAAAGGCACTGAAGCTTTCTTT. Complete variable domain (other parts from reference TRBV7-3 and TRBJ1-1): GAGVSQTPSNKVTEKGKYVELRCDPISGHTALYWYRQSLGQGPEFLIYFQGTGAADDSGLPNDRFFAVRPEGSVSTLKIQRTERGDSAVYLCASSFRGGKGTEAFFGQGTRLTVV.

This clonotype was recorded many times. The rearrangement uses TRBV2 and TRBJ2-7; D not certain. This CDR3 has 12 amino acids. CDR1 SNHLY and CDR2 FYNNEI come from the germline V gene. With 3 bases removed from V and 4 bases from J, the gap between germline ends came to 7 bases. The CDR3 DNA follows: TGTGCCAGCAGTGATGTGGGATACGAGCAGTACTTC. It specifies CASSDVGYEQYF.

This clonotype has just a few counts. The rearrangement links TRBV21-1 to TRBJ1-5; TRBD1 reflects the table's D call only, with no check against the DNA. TRBV21-1 is classified as a pseudogene. There are 13 residues in the CDR3. CDR3 residues: CASNRTEDQPQHF. In DNA form, the CDR3 reads TGTGCCAGCAACAGGACAGAGGATCAGCCCCAGCATTTT.

A note on this clonotype: Given a much more abundant clone one base away, this may be a read error. A read error is likely, as this CDR3 ends without the conserved phenylalanine or tryptophan. The chain couples TRBV5-4 to TRBJ2-1, with 7 bases lining up with TRBD1. The germline V gene encodes CDR1 SGHNT and CDR2 YYREEE (reference sequence). With V trimmed by 0 bases and J by 7 bases, 1 base remained unmatched. This CDR3 spans 13 amino acids. CDR3 in DNA: TGTGCCAGCAGCTTGGACAGGGGTAATGAGCAGTTCTCC. It codes for CASSLDRGNEQFS.

This clonotype occurred a few times. The J gene is TRBJ1-1, the V gene TRBV7-2; 8 positions agree with TRBD1. The junction had 4 bases not matched to a gene; V was cut back by 1 base and J by 0 bases. The CDR3 is 16 residues long. Germline-derived CDR1 and CDR2 are SGHTA and FQGNSA. CDR3 coding DNA: TGTGCCAGCAGCTTAGGGCAGGGGGCTATGAACACTGAAGCTTTCTTT. Encoded protein: CASSLGQGAMNTEAFF.

J is TRBJ1-6 and V is TRBV6-5; D unclear. There are 14 residues in the CDR3. Germline assignment: CDR1 MNHEY and CDR2 SVGAGI. V gave up 5 bases and J gave up 6 bases, with 11 bases separating them. This CDR3 reads CASSRGPPNSPLHF. In DNA, the CDR3 is TGTGCCAGCAGTCGAGGGCCTCCTAATTCACCCCTCCACTTT.

In this sample, this clonotype turned up many times. The gene calls are TRBV7-9 and TRBJ2-7; D possibly corresponds to TRBD1 (5 bases). The V and J ends lost 2 bases and 2 bases respectively, with 10 bases between them. Germline-derived CDR1 and CDR2 are SEHNR and FQNEAQ (reference sequence). The CDR3 length is 14 residues. This CDR3 reads CASSLSSGPYEQYF. The CDR3 DNA reads as TGTGCCAGCAGCTTATCATCAGGGCCCTACGAGCAGTACTTC.

This clonotype was seen at least ten times. The rearrangement uses TRBV7-9 and TRBJ2-3; 7 nucleotides align to TRBD2. Germline V gene lookup returns CDR1 SEHNR and CDR2 FQNEAQ (reference sequence). V was clipped by 0 bases and J by 2 bases; unmatched bases: 5. The CDR3 loop spans 16 amino acids. The CDR3 reads CASSLASSGVTDTQYF. The CDR3 nucleotides are TGTGCCAGCAGCTTAGCCTCAAGCGGGGTCACAGATACGCAGTATTTT.

The chain has TRBV6-5 and TRBJ2-7, with TRBD1 as a possible D gene (6 bases). The CDR3 is 15 residues long. V gave up 2 bases and J gave up 2 bases, with 13 bases separating them. Germline values: CDR1 MNHEY, CDR2 SVGAGI. CDR3 sequence (DNA): TGTGCCAGCAGTTACGGGGGCAGTCCCCCCTACGAGCAGTACTTC. Translating gives CASSYGGSPPYEQYF.

This clonotype was counted between two and nine times. The gene calls are TRBV7-2 and TRBJ2-5; D is uncertain. Germline V gene lookup returns CDR1 SGHTA and CDR2 FQGNSA. V was clipped by 1 base and J by 7 bases, with 7 bases between them. There are 12 residues in the CDR3. The CDR3 DNA follows: TGTGCCAGCAGCTTAGATTTTGTGACCCAGTACTTC. Its translation is CASSLDFVTQYF. Based on the CDR3 plus reference TRBV7-2 and TRBJ2-5, the full variable domain is GAGVSQSPSNKVTEKGKDVELRCDPISGHTALYWYRQSLGQGLEFLIYFQGNSAPDKSGLPSDRFSAERTGGSVSTLTIQRTQQEDSAVYLCASSLDFVTQYFGPGTRLLVL.

This clonotype has only a few counts. This rearrangement joins TRBV6-5 to TRBJ2-5; D perhaps matches TRBD2 (6 bases). V gave up 0 bases and J gave up 8 bases, with 13 bases separating them. This CDR3 comprises 14 residues. Per germline, CDR1 MNHEY and CDR2 SVGAGI. The CDR3 DNA reads TGTGCCAGCAGTTACTCGAGGGACTCTCGAACCCAGTACTTC. Amino acids: CASSYSRDSRTQYF.